Included here is one TCR beta chain sequence, with context. Its target is not known. TCRdb reprocessed the reads with MiXCR, giving one entry per CDR3 protein. The sample yields around 430,000 distinct CDR3 sequences, about 42% seen once. The CDR3 runs 14 residues. CDR1 is MNHGY, CDR2 SAAAGT, per germline. J lost 0 bases, V lost 7 bases, and 4 bases had no gene match. These data originate in a study of T cell repertoires in cytomegalovirus infection. Study-wide findings and caveats: The response measured ex vivo was dominated by TCR beta clonotypes (HLA-C-restricted and CMV-specific).

The material was cultured PBMCs, obtained from culture after CMV antigen stimulation. The J gene is TRBJ2-7, the V gene TRBV6-8; 9 bases fit TRBD1. The TCR was taken from a human donor in good health (CMV status not recorded). Some clones in this sample may be carry-over from other donors' samples. CDR3 region: CASNDRGISYEQYF. DNA of the CDR3: TGTGCCAGCAATGACAGGGGGATCTCCTACGAGCAGTACTTC.